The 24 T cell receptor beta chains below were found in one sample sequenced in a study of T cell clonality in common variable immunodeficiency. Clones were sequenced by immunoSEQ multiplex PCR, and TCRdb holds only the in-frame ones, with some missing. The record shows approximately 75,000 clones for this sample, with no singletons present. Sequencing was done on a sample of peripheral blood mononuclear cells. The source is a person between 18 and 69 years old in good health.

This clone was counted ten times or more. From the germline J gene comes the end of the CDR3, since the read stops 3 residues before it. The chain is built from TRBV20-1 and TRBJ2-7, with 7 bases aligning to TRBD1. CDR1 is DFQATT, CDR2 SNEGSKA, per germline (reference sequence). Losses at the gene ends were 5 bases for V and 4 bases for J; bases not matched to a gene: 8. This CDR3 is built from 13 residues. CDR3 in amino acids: CSARQGNTYEQYF. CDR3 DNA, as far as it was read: TGCAGTGCTCGACAGGGTAATACGTACGAG.

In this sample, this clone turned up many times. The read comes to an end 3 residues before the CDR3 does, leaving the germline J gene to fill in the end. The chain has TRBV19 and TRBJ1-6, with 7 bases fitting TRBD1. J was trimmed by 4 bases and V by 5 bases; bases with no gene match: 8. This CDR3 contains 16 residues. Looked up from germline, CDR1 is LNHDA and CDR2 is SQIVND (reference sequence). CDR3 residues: CASSPRDSGYNSPLHF. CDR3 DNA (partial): TGTGCCAGTAGTCCCCGGGACAGTGGGTATAATTCACCC.

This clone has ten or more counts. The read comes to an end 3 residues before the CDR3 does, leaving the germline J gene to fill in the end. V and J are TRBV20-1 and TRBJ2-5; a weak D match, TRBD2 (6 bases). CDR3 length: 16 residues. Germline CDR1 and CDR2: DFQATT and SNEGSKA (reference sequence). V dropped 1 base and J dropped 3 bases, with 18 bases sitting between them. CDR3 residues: CSARGAREDLEETQYF. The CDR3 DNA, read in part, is TGCAGTGCTAGAGGAGCCAGGGAGGACCTAGAAGAGACC.

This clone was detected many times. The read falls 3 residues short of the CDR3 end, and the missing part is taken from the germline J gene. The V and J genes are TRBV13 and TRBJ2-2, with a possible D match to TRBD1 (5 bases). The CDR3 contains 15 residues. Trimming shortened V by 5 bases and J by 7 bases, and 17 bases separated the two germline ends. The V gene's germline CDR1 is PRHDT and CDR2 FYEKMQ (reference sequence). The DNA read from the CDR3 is TGTGCCAGCAGCCGGGTGGCAGGGTCTCACGGGGAG. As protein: CASSRVAGSHGE. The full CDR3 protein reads CASSRVAGSHGELFF.

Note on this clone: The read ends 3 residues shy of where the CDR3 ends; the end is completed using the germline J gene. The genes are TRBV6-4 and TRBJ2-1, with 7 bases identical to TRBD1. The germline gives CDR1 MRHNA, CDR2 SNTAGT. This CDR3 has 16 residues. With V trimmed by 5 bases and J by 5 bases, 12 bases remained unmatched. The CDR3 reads CASSRRTGVAHNEQFF. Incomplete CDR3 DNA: TGTGCCAGCAGTCGCCGTACAGGGGTCGCACACAATGAG.

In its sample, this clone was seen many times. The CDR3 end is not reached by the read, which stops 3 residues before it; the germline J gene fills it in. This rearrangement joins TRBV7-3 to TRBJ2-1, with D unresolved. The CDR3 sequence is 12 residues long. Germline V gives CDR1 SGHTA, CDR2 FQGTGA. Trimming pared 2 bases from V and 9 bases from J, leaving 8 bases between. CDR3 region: CASSLPAREQFF. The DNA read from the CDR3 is TGTGCCAGCAGCTTACCAGCGCGTGAG.

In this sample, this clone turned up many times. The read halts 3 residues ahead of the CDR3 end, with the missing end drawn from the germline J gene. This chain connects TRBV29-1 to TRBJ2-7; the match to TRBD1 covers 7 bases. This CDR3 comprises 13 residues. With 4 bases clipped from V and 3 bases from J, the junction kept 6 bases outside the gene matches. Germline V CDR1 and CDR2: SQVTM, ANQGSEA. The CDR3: CSVGGTVLYEQYF. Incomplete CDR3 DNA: TGCAGCGTTGGGGGGACAGTCCTCTACGAG.

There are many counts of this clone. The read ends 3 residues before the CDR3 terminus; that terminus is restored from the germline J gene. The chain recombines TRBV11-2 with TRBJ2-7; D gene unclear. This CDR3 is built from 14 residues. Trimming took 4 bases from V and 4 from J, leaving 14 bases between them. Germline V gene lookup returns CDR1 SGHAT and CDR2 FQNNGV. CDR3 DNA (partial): TGTGCCAGCAGCTCCCCCGCGATTCCATACGAG. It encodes CASSSPAIPYE. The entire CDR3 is CASSSPAIPYEQYF.

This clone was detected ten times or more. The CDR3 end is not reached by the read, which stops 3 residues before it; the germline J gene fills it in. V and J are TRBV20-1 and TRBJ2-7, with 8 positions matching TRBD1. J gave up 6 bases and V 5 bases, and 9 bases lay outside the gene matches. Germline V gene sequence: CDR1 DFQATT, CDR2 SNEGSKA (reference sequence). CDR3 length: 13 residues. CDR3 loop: CSAVVQGASEQYF. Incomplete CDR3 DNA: TGCAGTGCTGTGGTGCAGGGGGCCTCCGAG.

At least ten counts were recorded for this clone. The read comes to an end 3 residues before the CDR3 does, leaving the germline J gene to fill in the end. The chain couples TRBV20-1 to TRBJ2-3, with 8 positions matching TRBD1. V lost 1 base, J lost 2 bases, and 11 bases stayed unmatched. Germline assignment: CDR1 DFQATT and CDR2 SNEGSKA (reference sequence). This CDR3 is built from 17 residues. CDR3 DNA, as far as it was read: TGCAGTGCTAGAGGAACAGGGGGTTTGGGAAACACAGATACG. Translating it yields CSARGTGGLGNTDT. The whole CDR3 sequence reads CSARGTGGLGNTDTQYF.

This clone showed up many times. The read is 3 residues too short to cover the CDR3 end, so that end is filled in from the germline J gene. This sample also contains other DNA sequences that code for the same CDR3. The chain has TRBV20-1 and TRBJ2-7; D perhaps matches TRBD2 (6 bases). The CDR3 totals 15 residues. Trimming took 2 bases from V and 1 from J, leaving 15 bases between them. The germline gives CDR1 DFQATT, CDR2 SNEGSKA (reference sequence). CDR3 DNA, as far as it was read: TGCAGTGCTAGAAGCTTAGCGGTTCTTTCCTACGAG. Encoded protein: CSARSLAVLSYE. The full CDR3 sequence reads CSARSLAVLSYEQYF.

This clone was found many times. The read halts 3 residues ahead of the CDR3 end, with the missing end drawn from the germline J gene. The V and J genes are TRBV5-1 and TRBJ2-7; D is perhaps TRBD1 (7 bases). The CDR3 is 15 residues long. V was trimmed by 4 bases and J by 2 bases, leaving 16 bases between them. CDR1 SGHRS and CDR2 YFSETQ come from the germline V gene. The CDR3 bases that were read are TGCGCCAGCAGCACGGGGGACAGCAAAGCCTACGAG. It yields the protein CASSTGDSKAYE. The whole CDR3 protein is CASSTGDSKAYEQYF.

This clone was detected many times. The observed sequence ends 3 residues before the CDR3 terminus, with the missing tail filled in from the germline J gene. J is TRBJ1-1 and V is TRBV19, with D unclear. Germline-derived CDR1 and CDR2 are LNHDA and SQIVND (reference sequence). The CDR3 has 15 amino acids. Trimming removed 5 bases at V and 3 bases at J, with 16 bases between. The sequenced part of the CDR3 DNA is TGTGCCAGTAGTCGAGTGCGAGAAAGGGACACTGAA. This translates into CASSRVRERDTE. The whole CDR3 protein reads CASSRVRERDTEAFF.

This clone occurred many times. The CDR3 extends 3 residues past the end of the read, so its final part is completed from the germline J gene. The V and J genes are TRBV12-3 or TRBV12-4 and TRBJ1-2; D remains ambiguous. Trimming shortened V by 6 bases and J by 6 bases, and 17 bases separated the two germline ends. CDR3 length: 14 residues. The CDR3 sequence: CASRSRPRVDGYTF. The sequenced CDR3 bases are TGTGCCAGCAGGAGTAGACCTCGGGTCGATGGC.

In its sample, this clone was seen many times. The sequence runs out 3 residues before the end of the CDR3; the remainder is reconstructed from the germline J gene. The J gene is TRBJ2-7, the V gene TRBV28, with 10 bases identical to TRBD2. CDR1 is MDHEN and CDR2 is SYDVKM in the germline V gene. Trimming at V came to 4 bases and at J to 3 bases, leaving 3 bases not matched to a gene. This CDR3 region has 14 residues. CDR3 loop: CASSSLAGVYEQYF. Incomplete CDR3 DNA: TGTGCCAGCAGTTCTCTAGCGGGAGTCTACGAG.

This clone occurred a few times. The sequenced CDR3 bases are TGTGCCAGCAGCGGGGGGACTAGCGGGAGGGATGAG. Translating it yields CASSGGTSGRDE. The full CDR3 sequence reads CASSGGTSGRDEQFF. This chain joins TRBV7-9 and TRBJ2-1; 16 bases agree with TRBD2. The read ends 3 residues shy of where the CDR3 ends; the end is completed using the germline J gene. The germline V gene encodes CDR1 SEHNR and CDR2 FQNEAQ (reference sequence). V shed 5 bases, J shed 8 bases, and the junction held 3 bases outside the gene matches. This CDR3 is built from 15 residues.

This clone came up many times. The DNA read from the CDR3 is TGTGCCAGCAGCTTAGCGCGAGGGGGCGGGAACATT. Its translation: CASSLARGGGNI. The full CDR3 protein reads CASSLARGGGNIQYF. The chain has TRBV7-2 and TRBJ2-4; the match to TRBD1 covers 7 bases. The missing CDR3 end, 3 residues past where the read stops, is filled in from the germline J gene. Looked up from germline, CDR1 is SGHTA and CDR2 is FQGNSA. The ends lost 0 bases at V and 7 bases at J; junction bases unmatched: 6. The CDR3 contains 15 residues.

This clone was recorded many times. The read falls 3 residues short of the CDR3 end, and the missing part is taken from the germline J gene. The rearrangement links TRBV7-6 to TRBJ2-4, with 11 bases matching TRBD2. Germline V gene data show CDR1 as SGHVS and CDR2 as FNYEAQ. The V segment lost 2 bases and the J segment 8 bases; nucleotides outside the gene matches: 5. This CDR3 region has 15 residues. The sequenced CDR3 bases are TGTGCCAGCAGCTTAATAGCGGGAGGGAGGGACATT. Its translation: CASSLIAGGRDI. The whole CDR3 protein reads CASSLIAGGRDIQYF.

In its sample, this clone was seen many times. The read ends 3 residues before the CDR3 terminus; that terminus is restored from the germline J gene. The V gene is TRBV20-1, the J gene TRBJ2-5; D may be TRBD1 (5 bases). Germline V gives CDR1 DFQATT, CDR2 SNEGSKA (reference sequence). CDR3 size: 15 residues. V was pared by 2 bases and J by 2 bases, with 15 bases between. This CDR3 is CSARKGAGLQETQYF. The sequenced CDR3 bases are TGCAGTGCTAGAAAAGGGGCCGGGTTGCAAGAGACC.

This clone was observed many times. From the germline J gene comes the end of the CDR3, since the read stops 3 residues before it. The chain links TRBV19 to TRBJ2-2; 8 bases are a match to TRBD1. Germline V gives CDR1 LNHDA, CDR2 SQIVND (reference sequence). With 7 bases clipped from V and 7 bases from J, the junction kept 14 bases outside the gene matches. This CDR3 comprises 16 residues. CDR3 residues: CASIRQPGGVYGELFF. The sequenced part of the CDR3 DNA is TGTGCCAGTATTCGCCAACCAGGGGGCGTATACGGGGAG.

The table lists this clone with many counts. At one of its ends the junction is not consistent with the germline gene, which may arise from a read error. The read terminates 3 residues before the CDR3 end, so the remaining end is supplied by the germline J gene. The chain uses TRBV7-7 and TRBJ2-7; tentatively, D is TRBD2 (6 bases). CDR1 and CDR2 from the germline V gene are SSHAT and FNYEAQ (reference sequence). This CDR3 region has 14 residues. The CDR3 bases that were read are TGTGCTAGCAGCCCCGTGTTAGGAGGGGACGAG. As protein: CASSPVLGGDE. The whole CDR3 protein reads CASSPVLGGDEQYF.

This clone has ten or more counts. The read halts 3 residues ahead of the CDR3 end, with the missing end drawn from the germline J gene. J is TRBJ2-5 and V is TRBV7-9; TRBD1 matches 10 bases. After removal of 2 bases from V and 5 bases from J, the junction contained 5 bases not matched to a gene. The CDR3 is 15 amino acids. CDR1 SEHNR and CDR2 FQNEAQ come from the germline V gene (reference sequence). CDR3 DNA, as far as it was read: TGTGCCAGCAGCTTAACGACAGGGGGCGCCGAGACC. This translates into CASSLTTGGAET. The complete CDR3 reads CASSLTTGGAETQYF.

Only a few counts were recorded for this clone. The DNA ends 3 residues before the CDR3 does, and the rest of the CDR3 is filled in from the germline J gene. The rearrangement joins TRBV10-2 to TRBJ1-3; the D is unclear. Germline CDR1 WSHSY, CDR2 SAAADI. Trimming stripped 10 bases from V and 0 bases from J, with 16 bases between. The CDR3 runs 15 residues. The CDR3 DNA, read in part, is TGCGCCACGATGATCGACTCCAGCTCTGGAAACACC. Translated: CATMIDSSSGNT. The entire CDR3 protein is CATMIDSSSGNTIYF.

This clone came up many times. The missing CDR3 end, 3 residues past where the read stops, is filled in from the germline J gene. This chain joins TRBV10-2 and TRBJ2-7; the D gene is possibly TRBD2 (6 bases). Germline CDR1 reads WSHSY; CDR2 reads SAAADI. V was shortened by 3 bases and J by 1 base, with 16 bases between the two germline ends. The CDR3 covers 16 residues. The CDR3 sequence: CASSESQEGSSYEQYF. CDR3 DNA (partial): TGCGCCAGCAGTGAATCACAGGAGGGATCGTCCTACGAG.